This T cell receptor (beta chain) was obtained from a study of T cells after yellow fever vaccination. Findings and limits, study-wide: Subsequent to the booster, the majority of primary-vaccination clones reappeared (96% CD4, roughly 90% CD8).

TCRdb reprocessed the 5' RACE reads with MiXCR, giving one entry per CDR3 protein. This sample has 27,000 or so distinct CDR3 sequences, with 4% to 5.5% found just once. Germline CDR1 and CDR2: MNHEY and SVGAGI. V was cut by 6 bases and J by 4 bases, with 17 bases left in between. This CDR3 is built from 15 residues. This clonotype has at least ten counts. The gene calls are TRBV6-5 and TRBJ2-3, with TRBD2 as a possible D gene (5 bases). The sample in question was PBMCs, either bulk or a sorted T-cell subset (CD4+, CD8+, memory, or dextramer-sorted; not recorded which), obtained on the day of the yellow fever booster vaccination. This TCR was sampled from a man younger than 35 who received the YFV17D yellow fever vaccine. In DNA form, the CDR3 reads TGTGCCAGCAGCTCCCCCGCGGGTAGTCCAGATACGCAGTATTTT. This codes for CASSSPAGSPDTQYF.